The 3 T cell receptor beta chains reported below all come from one sample, sequenced in a study of blood T cell repertoires in COVID-19. Sequencing was performed with immunoSEQ multiplex PCR; in TCRdb, only in-frame clones are kept and a portion is missing. The table shows roughly 180,000 clones, with roughly 90% occurring only once. The specimen sequenced was PBMCs or T cells enriched from blood (not recorded which). These receptors all stem from a woman under 40 who had recovered from COVID-19.

This chain joins TRBV5-1 and TRBJ1-4; 7 bases map to TRBD1. This CDR3 is 14 amino acids long. V gave up 2 bases and J gave up 7 bases; unmatched junction bases: 5. CDR1 is SGHRS and CDR2 is YFSETQ in the germline V gene. CDR3 amino acids: CASSLQGRGEKLFF. DNA for the CDR3: TGCGCCAGCAGCTTACAGGGGCGGGGTGAAAAACTGTTTTTT.

This chain links TRBV5-1 with TRBJ2-5, with no clear D. This CDR3 has 14 residues. CDR1 SGHRS and CDR2 YFSETQ come from the germline V gene. Trimming pared 0 bases from V and 1 base from J, leaving 7 bases between. CDR3 sequence: CASSLAYSQETQYF. The CDR3 bases are TGCGCCAGCAGCTTGGCCTACAGCCAAGAGACCCAGTACTTC.

The CDR3 here is CAWSVPGSGNTIYF. The CDR3, as DNA: TGTGCCTGGAGTGTTCCGGGGTCCGGAAACACCATATATTTT. This chain uses TRBV30 with TRBJ1-3; D uncertain. The V end was cut by 0 bases, the J end by 4 bases, with 10 bases between. Germline V lookup: CDR1 GTSNPN, CDR2 SVGIG (reference sequence). The CDR3 is 14 residues long.